This TCR beta chain comes out of a study of patients and donors after allogeneic stem cell transplantation. Each CDR3 protein is one row after TCRdb ran MiXCR on the RT-PCR reads. The table has approximately 430,000 distinct CDR3 sequences, under 20% seen once. This clonotype was detected a few times. Trimming pared 0 bases from V and 5 bases from J, leaving 13 bases between. This CDR3 has 15 residues. Germline lookup yields CDR1 MNHEY and CDR2 SVGAGI. The sequenced sample consisted of blood, either unsorted or a sorted T cell fraction (not recorded which). This receptor was identified in a human donor who was either an allogeneic HSCT recipient or a stem cell or donor lymphocyte infusion donor (not recorded which). It is not recorded whose cells these are; they may come from a transplant donor. The chain links TRBV6-5 to TRBJ1-1; a possible D gene is TRBD1 (5 bases). The CDR3 DNA follows: TGTGCCAGCAGTTACTCACCAGGGCGAGGAACTGAAGCTTTCTTT. This codes for CASSYSPGRGTEAFF.